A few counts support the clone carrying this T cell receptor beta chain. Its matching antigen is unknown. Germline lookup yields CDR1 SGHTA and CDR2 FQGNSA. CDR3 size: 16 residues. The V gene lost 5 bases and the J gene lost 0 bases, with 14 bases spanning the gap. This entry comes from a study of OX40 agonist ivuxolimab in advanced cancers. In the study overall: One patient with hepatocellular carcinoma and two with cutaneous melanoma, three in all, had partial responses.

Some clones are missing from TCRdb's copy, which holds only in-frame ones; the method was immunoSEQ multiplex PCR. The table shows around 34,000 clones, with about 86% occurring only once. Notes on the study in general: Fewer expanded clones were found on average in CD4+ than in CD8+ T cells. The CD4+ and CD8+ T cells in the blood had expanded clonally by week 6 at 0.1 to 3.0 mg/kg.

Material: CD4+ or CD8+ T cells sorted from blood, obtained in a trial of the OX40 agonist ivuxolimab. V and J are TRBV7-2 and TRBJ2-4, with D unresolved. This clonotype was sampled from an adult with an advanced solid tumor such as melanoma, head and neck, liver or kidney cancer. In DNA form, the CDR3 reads TGTGCCAGCAGCGCAGCGCGTACGGGAGCCAAAAACATTCAGTACTTC. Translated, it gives CASSAARTGAKNIQYF.